This T cell receptor beta chain was recovered during a study of T-cell reconstitution after alpha-beta-depleted transplantation in children. This clonotype was seen many times. During its preparation, the TCRbeta library received unique molecular identifiers. TCRdb re-called the PCR reads through MiXCR, storing one row per CDR3 protein. The sample contains some 300,000 distinct CDR3 sequences, over 9% of which appear only once. V shed 5 bases and J shed 10 bases, with 26 bases lying between them. The CDR3 length is 16 residues. Germline V gene data show CDR1 as SEHNR and CDR2 as FQNEAQ (reference sequence).

This chain uses TRBV7-9 with TRBJ2-5; the D call may be TRBD1 or TRBD2 (5 bases each). The TCR originated in a human donor who donated a stem cell graft to a child with acute lymphoblastic leukemia. Sequenced material: PBMCs from the stem cell graft donor, taken from the stem cell graft. CDR3 protein: CASSAPTRVLGLDQYF. CDR3 DNA: TGTGCCAGCAGCGCACCAACCAGGGTACTCGGACTCGACCAGTACTTC.